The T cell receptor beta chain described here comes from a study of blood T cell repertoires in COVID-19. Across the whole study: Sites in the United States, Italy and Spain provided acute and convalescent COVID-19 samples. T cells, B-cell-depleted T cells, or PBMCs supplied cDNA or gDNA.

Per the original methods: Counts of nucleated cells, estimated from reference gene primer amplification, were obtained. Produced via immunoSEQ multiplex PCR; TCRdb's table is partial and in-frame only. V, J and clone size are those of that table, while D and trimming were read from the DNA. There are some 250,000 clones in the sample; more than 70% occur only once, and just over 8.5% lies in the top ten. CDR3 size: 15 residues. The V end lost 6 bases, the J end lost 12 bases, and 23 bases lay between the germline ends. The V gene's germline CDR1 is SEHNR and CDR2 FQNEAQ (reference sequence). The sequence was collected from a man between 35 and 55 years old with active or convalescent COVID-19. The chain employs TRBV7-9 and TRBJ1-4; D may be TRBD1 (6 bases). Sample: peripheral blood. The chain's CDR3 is CASSRPGHLGEELFF. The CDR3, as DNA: TGTGCCAGCAGTCGACCGGGACACCTCGGGGAAGAACTGTTTTTT.